Listed below are T cell receptor beta chains from one sample, sequenced in a study of tumor and adjacent non-tumor tissue in lung cancer. TCRdb called the multiplex PCR reads again in MiXCR, with one record for every CDR3 protein. The sample lists under 85,000 distinct CDR3 sequences, approximately 82% occurring once. Sequencing input: distant non-tumor lung tissue. The source of these receptors is a man between 65 and 80 years old with non-small cell lung cancer. Both conserved end residues are part of each CDR3. The order of the fields is V gene, clone size, J gene, CDR3 length, D gene, CDR3 protein, CDR3 DNA. D genes are given only for firm matches. Rows give clone size only sometimes, using once, few, many, or a class for an expanded clone.

TRBV5-4	NA	TRBJ1-6	15	NA	CANSRTGDHNSPLHF	TGTGCCAACAGCCGAACAGGTGATCATAATTCACCCCTCCACTTT
TRBV11-1	NA	TRBJ1-6	15	NA	CASSSGQPDKSPFHF	TGTGCAAGCAGCTCCGGACAGCCTGATAAATCACCCTTCCACTTT
TRBV4-2	once	TRBJ2-7	15	NA	CASSQEPGRLSEQYF	TGTGCCAGCAGCCAGGAACCGGGACGCCTCTCCGAGCAGTACTTC
TRBV6-2/TRBV6-3	NA	TRBJ2-7	15	TRBD1	CTSSTKTGGSYDQYF	TGTACCAGCAGTACTAAGACAGGGGGATCCTACGATCAGTATTTC
TRBV29-1	many	TRBJ2-5	13	NA	CRVADRFQETHYF	TGCAGAGTGGCCGACAGGTTCCAAGAGACACACTACTTC
TRBV10-1	NA	TRBJ2-7	14	NA	CARSEPTTPYQQYF	TGCGCCAGAAGTGAACCCACGACCCCATACCAGCAGTACTTC
TRBV4-3	NA	TRBJ2-3	14	NA	CASSQVSSRDTQYF	TGTGCCAGCAGCCAAGTTAGTTCCAGGGATACGCAGTATTTT
TRBV6-2/TRBV6-3	NA	TRBJ2-6	18	TRBD1	CATSIYRDRGSGANVLTF	TGTGCCACTAGTATCTACCGGGACAGGGGTTCTGGGGCCAACGTCCTGACTTTC
TRBV6-6	few	TRBJ2-7	14	NA	CASSYAENMDERYF	TGTGCCAGCAGTTACGCGGAAAACATGGACGAGCGGTACTTC
TRBV20-1	NA	TRBJ1-1	12	NA	CSARDSNIEAFF	TGCAGTGCTAGAGACAGTAATATTGAAGCTTTCTTT
TRBV11-3	NA	TRBJ1-6	12	NA	CDSRGSNSPLHF	TGTGACAGCCGGGGAAGTAATTCACCACTCCACTTT
TRBV28	NA	TRBJ2-1	15	TRBD2	CASNFKRGISGEQFF	TGTGCCAGCAATTTCAAGCGGGGGATTAGTGGTGAGCAGTTCTTC
TRBV18	NA	TRBJ1-6	14	NA	CASSATVGNSPLHF	TGTGCCAGCTCGGCCACGGTCGGGAATTCACCCCTCCACTTT
TRBV29-1	NA	TRBJ2-1	14	TRBD2	CSVDIAGVYNEQFF	TGCAGCGTTGATATAGCGGGAGTGTACAATGAGCAGTTCTTC
TRBV6-6	NA	TRBJ1-1	15	NA	CASSNPGWQNTEAFF	TGTGCCAGCAGTAACCCGGGATGGCAAAACACTGAAGCTTTCTTT
TRBV11-2	NA	TRBJ2-2	16	TRBD1	CASSIRTGPSPGERFF	TGTGCCAGCAGCATTCGGACAGGCCCTTCCCCCGGGGAGCGGTTTTTT
TRBV6-2/TRBV6-3	NA	TRBJ2-6	12	NA	CASRIGANILTF	TGTGCCAGCCGCATCGGGGCCAACATCCTGACTTTC
TRBV11-3	NA	TRBJ1-1	16	TRBD1	CPINFRDRTLNTEAFF	TGTCCCATCAACTTCAGGGACAGAACCCTGAACACTGAAGCTTTCTTT
TRBV4-2	NA	TRBJ1-3	18	NA	CASSLSVGGSRSGNTIYF	TGTGCCAGCAGCCTGTCGGTTGGGGGGTCGAGATCTGGAAACACCATATACTTT
TRBV6-2/TRBV6-3	NA	TRBJ2-1	14	TRBD2	CASSAGESYNKPFF	TGTGCCAGCTCAGCGGGAGAGTCCTACAATAAGCCGTTCTTC
TRBV5-5	NA	TRBJ1-1	18	TRBD1	CASNYKPGQGASMTEPFF	TGTGCCAGCAATTACAAGCCGGGACAGGGGGCGAGTATGACTGAACCTTTCTTT
TRBV6-6	NA	TRBJ1-6	15	NA	CASIRDTTWMSPLHF	TGCGCCAGCATTCGGGACACCACTTGGATGTCACCCCTCCACTTT
TRBV11-2	NA	TRBJ2-7	15	TRBD1	CASILYQGVPYEQYF	TGTGCCAGCATCTTATATCAGGGGGTCCCCTACGAGCAGTATTTC
TRBV29-1	NA	TRBJ1-1	9	NA	CSVGVMSFF	TGCAGCGTTGGGGTGATGAGTTTCTTT
TRBV20-1	NA	TRBJ2-1	16	TRBD2	CSARDPLAGVLGEQFF	TGCAGTGCTAGAGATCCGCTAGCGGGAGTACTTGGTGAGCAGTTCTTC